This is a list of T cell receptor beta chains from one sample in a study of regulatory T cells in long-lasting Graves disease. Each CDR3 protein is one row after TCRdb ran MiXCR on the multiplex PCR reads. This table has about 350,000 distinct CDR3 sequences, approximately 16% appearing once. This sample was shared with a second study, whose subject was T cells in Graves' hyperthyroidism and ophthalmopathy.

The sequenced sample was peripheral blood mononuclear cells (PBMCs), obtained at new diagnosis, from a patient treated with antithyroid drugs. Receptor source: a man aged 40-50 years with Graves disease. CDR3s include the opening cysteine and the closing phenylalanine or tryptophan. The D gene is left open where the match is weak. The size of a clone is reported for some rows only, either as once, few or many, or as a class for expanded clones.

TRBV12-3/TRBV12-4,NA,13,once,TRBJ2-3,TGTGCCAGCGGTCGGGAAGGTACAGATACGCAGTATTTT,CASGREGTDTQYF
TRBV4-1,TRBD1,17,NA,TRBJ1-1,TGCGCCAGCAGCCAAGAGACAGGGGAAAATATGAACACTGAAGCTTTCTTT,CASSQETGENMNTEAFF
TRBV28,NA,11,few,TRBJ2-7,TGTGCCAGCAGTTTAAGGCAAAAGCAGTACTTC,CASSLRQKQYF
TRBV5-4,NA,13,NA,TRBJ1-6,TGTGCCAGCCGCAAACAGGGAAATTCACCCCTCCACTTT,CASRKQGNSPLHF
TRBV12-3/TRBV12-4,TRBD1,16,many,TRBJ1-1,TGTGCCAGCAGTCCCCTGATGGACAGGGGGTACACTGAAGCTTTCTTT,CASSPLMDRGYTEAFF
TRBV7-9,NA,15,NA,TRBJ2-5,TGTGCCAGCAGCTTAGGGGGGGAAGGGCAAGAGACCCAGTACTTC,CASSLGGEGQETQYF
TRBV12-5,NA,16,few,TRBJ1-1,TGTGCTAGTGGTGTGTTACTGGGGGCGGGGAACACTGTAGCTTTCTTT,CASGVLLGAGNTVAFF
TRBV27,NA,14,many,TRBJ1-2,TGTGCCAGCAGTTTAACGGACAGAAACTATGGCTACACCTTC,CASSLTDRNYGYTF
TRBV3-1,TRBD1,16,many,TRBJ2-5,TGTGCCAGCAGCCAAGATCTACACAGGGGGATGGAGACCCAGTACTTC,CASSQDLHRGMETQYF
TRBV28,TRBD1,15,many,TRBJ2-5,TGTGCCAGCAGTTTAGGACAGGGGGTCCAAGAGACCCAGTACTTC,CASSLGQGVQETQYF
TRBV4-3,NA,15,NA,TRBJ1-5,TGCGCCAGCAGCCATGATCACGGATACAATCAGCCCCAGCATTTT,CASSHDHGYNQPQHF
TRBV5-1,NA,15,many,TRBJ2-3,TGCGCCAGCAGCCCCGGGACAAAAAGCACAGATACGCAGTATTTT,CASSPGTKSTDTQYF
TRBV18,TRBD1,15,many,TRBJ2-7,TGTGCCAGCTCATACAGGACAGGGCTGTTCGGAGAGCAGTACTTC,CASSYRTGLFGEQYF
TRBV11-2,NA,11,NA,TRBJ2-7,TGTGCCAGCAGCGGGGGCTACGAGCAGTACTTC,CASSGGYEQYF
TRBV6-1,TRBD1,15,many,TRBJ2-1,TGTGCCAGCAGTGACTCACCGGGACAGCCCAATGAGCAGTTCTTC,CASSDSPGQPNEQFF
TRBV5-1,NA,13,many,TRBJ1-5,TGCGCCAGCAGCCCCGAGGGCAATCAGCCCCAGCATTTT,CASSPEGNQPQHF
TRBV5-6,TRBD2,15,few,TRBJ2-1,TGTGCCAGCAGCTTTAGCGGGGGGGCCGTAAATGAGCAGTTCTTC,CASSFSGGAVNEQFF
TRBV20-1,NA,14,few,TRBJ2-2,TGCAGTGCTCAGACAGGCCAGAACACCGGGGAGCTGTTTTTT,CSAQTGQNTGELFF
TRBV11-2,TRBD2,16,NA,TRBJ2-3,TGTGCCAGCAGCTTAGGGAGCGGGGGGGGCGCAGATACGCAGTATTTT,CASSLGSGGGADTQYF
TRBV20-1,TRBD2,14,many,TRBJ2-1,TGCAGTGCTAGAGATAGCGGGGGGGCTGGGGAGCAGTTCTTC,CSARDSGGAGEQFF
TRBV2,NA,13,once,TRBJ2-1,TGTGCCAGCAGGGGGGGGGCCGGGTCACAGCAGTTCTTC,CASRGGAGSQQFF
TRBV6-2/TRBV6-3,TRBD2,15,few,TRBJ2-7,TGTGCCAGCAGTTCCAGCGGGGCAACAACCTACGAGCAGTACTTC,CASSSSGATTYEQYF
TRBV20-1,NA,14,NA,TRBJ2-3,TGCAGTGCTAGAAAGGAATCTAGCACAGATACGCAGTATTTT,CSARKESSTDTQYF
TRBV4-1,NA,14,few,TRBJ1-5,TGCGCCAGCAGCCTTAGTGGAAGGTTTCAGCCCCAGCATTTT,CASSLSGRFQPQHF
TRBV3-1,NA,14,many,TRBJ2-1,TGTGCCAGCAGCCAGTACTTTACGTACAATGAGCAGTTCTTC,CASSQYFTYNEQFF
TRBV6-1,NA,13,few,TRBJ2-3,TGTGCCAGCAGTGTGCGGACAGAAGATACGCAGTATTTT,CASSVRTEDTQYF
TRBV5-6,NA,13,NA,TRBJ1-5,TGTGCCAGCAGCAGAACAGGGAGTCAGCCCCAGCATTTT,CASSRTGSQPQHF
TRBV5-1,TRBD1,15,many,TRBJ1-5,TGCGCCAGCAGCTTACAGGGGTGGAGCAATCAGCCCCAGCATTTT,CASSLQGWSNQPQHF
TRBV7-9,TRBD1,15,NA,TRBJ1-6,TGTGCCAGCAGGGAAGACAGGGCGCTTAATTCACCCCTCCACTTT,CASREDRALNSPLHF
TRBV25-1,TRBD1,14,many,TRBJ2-1,TGTGCCAGCAGTGTCACCGGGACAGCCAATGAGCAGTTCTTC,CASSVTGTANEQFF
TRBV6-1,NA,16,few,TRBJ2-1,TGTGCCAGCAGTGAAGAGGAGCGGCGGGTATACAATGAGCAGTTCTTC,CASSEEERRVYNEQFF
TRBV2,NA,13,many,TRBJ2-7,TGTGCCAGCAGCACGACAGACTCCTACGAGCAGTACTTC,CASSTTDSYEQYF
TRBV10-3,TRBD1,15,many,TRBJ2-1,TGTGCCATCAGTGACGGGCAGGGGGCCTACAATGAGCAGTTCTTC,CAISDGQGAYNEQFF
TRBV27,NA,17,many,TRBJ2-2,TGTGCCAGCAGTTTATTTACCGGGACTCCGAACACCGGGGAGCTGTTTTTT,CASSLFTGTPNTGELFF
TRBV11-2,TRBD2,14,many,TRBJ2-3,TGTGCCAGCAGCTTGGGACTAGTAACAGATACGCAGTATTTT,CASSLGLVTDTQYF
TRBV10-3,NA,14,many,TRBJ2-1,TGTGCCATCAGTGAGCAATCAGACGCGAATGAGCAGTTCTTC,CAISEQSDANEQFF
TRBV20-1,NA,12,many,TRBJ2-7,TGCAGTGCTAGACGGGGACCCTACGAGCAGTACTTC,CSARRGPYEQYF
TRBV12-3/TRBV12-4,NA,15,many,TRBJ2-2,TGTGCCAGCACCCAGGGGGGCTCGAACACCGGGGAGCTGTTTTTT,CASTQGGSNTGELFF
TRBV28,NA,11,many,TRBJ2-3,TGTGCCAGCAGTCTGCAAGATACGCAGTATTTT,CASSLQDTQYF
TRBV6-2/TRBV6-3,NA,14,NA,TRBJ2-5,TGTGCCAGCAGTTACCTCATCGGCGGGGAGACCCAGTACTTC,CASSYLIGGETQYF
TRBV28,NA,15,few,TRBJ2-2,TGTGCCAGCAGTCTCGTAGACAGGACAACCGGGGAGCTGTTTTTT,CASSLVDRTTGELFF
TRBV6-2/TRBV6-3,TRBD1,19,NA,TRBJ2-5,TGTGCCAGCAGCTCGCTTCGGACAGGGGGCGAGATTTTTGGAGAGACCCAGTACTTC,CASSSLRTGGEIFGETQYF
TRBV14,NA,14,many,TRBJ2-2,TGTGCCAGCAGCTTTACGCCGAACACCGGGGAGCTGTTTTTT,CASSFTPNTGELFF
TRBV28,NA,12,few,TRBJ1-2,TGTACCAGCAGTTTAGGACCTTATGGCTACACCTTC,CTSSLGPYGYTF
TRBV5-1,NA,15,many,TRBJ2-5,TGCGCCAGCAGCTTGACCGGGAACGTCCAAGAGACCCAGTACTTC,CASSLTGNVQETQYF
TRBV20-1,NA,16,NA,TRBJ1-6,TGCAGTGCTGGACGGCCGATGAGCTCCTATAATTCACCCCTCCACTTT,CSAGRPMSSYNSPLHF
TRBV7-9,NA,15,NA,TRBJ2-5,TGTGCCAGCAGCTTATCCGGGGGACCACAAGAGACCCAGTACTTC,CASSLSGGPQETQYF
TRBV30,NA,13,few,TRBJ1-3,TGTGCCTGGAGTGTGCCGATAAGAAACACCATATATTTT,CAWSVPIRNTIYF
TRBV20-1,TRBD2,14,NA,TRBJ2-3,TGCAGTGCATTCGGGGGGGTGGGTACAGATACGCAGTATTTT,CSAFGGVGTDTQYF
TRBV4-2,TRBD1,15,few,TRBJ1-5,TGTGCCAGCAGCCGAGGACAGGGGGCTGGTCAGCCCCAGCATTTT,CASSRGQGAGQPQHF
TRBV11-3,TRBD1,15,many,TRBJ1-6,TGTGCCAGCAGCTCCGTGACAGGGGGCGAGTCACCCCTCCACTTT,CASSSVTGGESPLHF
TRBV12-3/TRBV12-4,TRBD1,14,many,TRBJ1-5,TGTGCCAGCAGCCCAACAGGGGGCCCTCAGCCCCAGCATTTT,CASSPTGGPQPQHF
TRBV2,NA,13,many,TRBJ1-2,TGTGCCAGCACCAACAGCCCTAACTATGGCTACACCTTC,CASTNSPNYGYTF
TRBV7-2,TRBD2,16,many,TRBJ2-5,TGTGCCAGCAGCTTAGTCGGCGGGGGGCCTGGGGAGACCCAGTACTTC,CASSLVGGGPGETQYF
TRBV2,NA,15,many,TRBJ1-2,TGTGCCAGCAGTGACCAGAACCCAGGGACGTATGGCTACACCTTC,CASSDQNPGTYGYTF
TRBV11-2,TRBD2,18,many,TRBJ2-1,TGTGCCAGCAGCTCGACCTCTGGGCTAGCGGGGACCTACAATGAGCAGTTCTTC,CASSSTSGLAGTYNEQFF
TRBV29-1,NA,14,many,TRBJ1-4,TGCAGCGTTGCGTGGGGAAATACTAATGAAAAACTGTTTTTT,CSVAWGNTNEKLFF
TRBV13,NA,18,many,TRBJ2-3,TGTGCCAGCAGCTTATTCCCCCCCCGGGCGGTAAGCACAGATACGCAGTATTTT,CASSLFPPRAVSTDTQYF